This TCR beta chain was identified during a study of Ad26.COV2.S vaccination and SARS-CoV-2 variants. Per germline, CDR1 SGHNT and CDR2 YYREEE (reference sequence). The CDR3 is 16 amino acids. V shed 0 bases and J 1 base; nucleotides not matched to a gene: 4. Repertoires were generated with immunoSEQ multiplex PCR, while TCRdb's copy carries only in-frame clones and drops some. The table records over 110,000 clones, 86% of them present only once. The gene calls are TRBV5-4 and TRBJ2-3; 8 bases line up with TRBD2. Sequenced material: peripheral blood, taken after recovery from COVID-19. The clonotype originates from a human donor who had recovered from COVID-19. CDR3: CASSLDGSGGTDTQYF. CDR3 sequence (DNA): TGTGCCAGCAGCTTGGATGGTAGCGGGGGCACAGATACGCAGTATTTT.